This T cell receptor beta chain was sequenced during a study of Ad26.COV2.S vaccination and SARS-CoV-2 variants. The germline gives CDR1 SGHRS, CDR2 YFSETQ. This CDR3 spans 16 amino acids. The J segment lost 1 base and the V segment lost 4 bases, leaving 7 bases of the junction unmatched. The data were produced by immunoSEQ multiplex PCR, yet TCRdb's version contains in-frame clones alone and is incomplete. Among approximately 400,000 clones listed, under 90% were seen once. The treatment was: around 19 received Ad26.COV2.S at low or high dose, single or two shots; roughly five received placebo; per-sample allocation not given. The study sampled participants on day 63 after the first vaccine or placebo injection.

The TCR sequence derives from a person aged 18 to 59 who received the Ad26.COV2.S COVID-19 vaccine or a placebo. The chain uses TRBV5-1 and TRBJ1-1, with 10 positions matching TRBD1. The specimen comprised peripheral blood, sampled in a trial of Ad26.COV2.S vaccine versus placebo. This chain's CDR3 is CASSPGDRGGNTEAFF. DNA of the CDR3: TGCGCCAGCAGCCCGGGGGACAGGGGTGGGAACACTGAAGCTTTCTTT.